These T cell receptor beta chains were read from a single sample in a study of long-term antiretroviral therapy in people with HIV. Sequencing was performed with immunoSEQ multiplex PCR; in TCRdb, only in-frame clones are kept and a portion is missing. The table lists tens of thousands of clones, about 94% of them singletons. The specimen was unsorted PBMCs, collected 4.1 years after starting antiretroviral therapy. The receptors come from a woman aged 45-65 years with HIV. The CDR3 runs from the conserved cysteine through the conserved F or W. A D gene is named only where the DNA matches it firmly. For some rows the clone size is stated as once, few or many, or as a class when expanded; others skip it.

V	size	D	J	DNA	CDR3
TRBV30	NA	NA	TRBJ2-5	TGTGCCTGGAGTCTTGGGGCCGGGCTCCGAGGGGAGACCCAGTACTTC	CAWSLGAGLRGETQYF
TRBV5-6	NA	TRBD2	TRBJ2-5	TGTGCCAGCAGCTTCCCGTCCCGGGGGGGCAGCCAAGAGACCCAGTACTTC	CASSFPSRGGSQETQYF
TRBV4-3	NA	TRBD2	TRBJ2-7	TGCGCCAGCAGCCAAGATACTAGCGGGGGGAACGAGCAGTACTTC	CASSQDTSGGNEQYF
TRBV30	NA	NA	TRBJ1-1	TGTGCCTTCAGGGGAATGAACACTGAAGCTTTCTTT	CAFRGMNTEAFF
TRBV19	NA	NA	TRBJ2-6	TGTGCCAGTAGTCTCCTCCGGGACGGTCGTGTCGGGGCCAACGTCCTGACTTTC	CASSLLRDGRVGANVLTF
TRBV4-1	NA	NA	TRBJ2-7	TGCGCCAGCAGCCAAGATACCAGCGACCCTTCCTACGAGCAGTACTTC	CASSQDTSDPSYEQYF
TRBV18	NA	NA	TRBJ1-2	TGTGCCAGCTCACCATCCGGCGGCTATGGCTACACCTTC	CASSPSGGYGYTF
TRBV6-5	NA	NA	TRBJ1-6	TGTGCCAGCAGTTACAGGACCCCCTCACCCCTCCACTTT	CASSYRTPSPLHF
TRBV6-6	NA	NA	TRBJ2-2	TGTGCCAGCAGTACCAGCCGGGACTACACCGGGGAGCTGTTTTTT	CASSTSRDYTGELFF
TRBV5-6	NA	NA	TRBJ1-1	TGTGCCAGCAGCCGCTCCCGCAATGAAGCTTTCTTT	CASSRSRNEAFF
TRBV6-4	NA	TRBD1	TRBJ1-6	TGTGCCAGCAGCTTATACAGGGGTGGCAATTCACCCCTCCACTTT	CASSLYRGGNSPLHF
TRBV7-8	NA	NA	TRBJ1-2	TGTGCCAGCAGCTTATCCCCGGGACAAATCTATGGCTACACCTTC	CASSLSPGQIYGYTF
TRBV5-1	NA	TRBD1	TRBJ2-7	TGCGCCAGCAGCCGGACAGGGCCCTACGAGCAGTACTTC	CASSRTGPYEQYF
TRBV11-2	NA	NA	TRBJ1-2	TGTGCCAGCAGCTTAGGGCCAGGGTGGAGTGGCTACACCTTC	CASSLGPGWSGYTF
TRBV7-9	NA	TRBD1	TRBJ1-3	TGTGCCAGCAGCGCGGACAGGGCCTCTGGAAACACCATATATTTT	CASSADRASGNTIYF
TRBV9	NA	TRBD1	TRBJ1-4	TGTGCCAGCGCGAGGGGGCCTGGGAGGGAAAAACTGTTTTTT	CASARGPGREKLFF
TRBV5-5	NA	TRBD2	TRBJ2-2	TGTGCCAGCAGCTTGGGACTAGCGGGGAGGAACACCGGGGAGCTGTTTTTT	CASSLGLAGRNTGELFF
TRBV5-6	once	TRBD1	TRBJ1-2	TGTGCCAGCAGCTTGGGGGGGGGACAGACACACTATGGCTACACCTTC	CASSLGGGQTHYGYTF
TRBV19	few	NA	TRBJ1-1	TGTGCCAGTAGTCCCGGACGTACTGAAGCTTTCTTT	CASSPGRTEAFF
TRBV15	NA	NA	TRBJ2-2	TGTGCCACCAGCGCGACTAACACCGGGGAGCTGTTTTTT	CATSATNTGELFF
TRBV7-9	once	TRBD2	TRBJ2-3	TGTGCCAGCAGCTTAAGCCCGGGACTAGGTGCGTATTTT	CASSLSPGLGAYF
TRBV6-5	NA	NA	TRBJ1-2	TGTGCCAGCAGTTTTCGGACAGAGGGGAACTATGGCTACACCTTC	CASSFRTEGNYGYTF
TRBV11-1	NA	NA	TRBJ1-6	TGTGCCAGCAGCTTAAGTCAAAGGGTGGCACCCCTCCACTTT	CASSLSQRVAPLHF
TRBV11-1	NA	NA	TRBJ2-1	TGTGCCAGCAGCTTAAATGGGCAGGGTGCTCGCAATGAGCAGTTCTTC	CASSLNGQGARNEQFF
TRBV18	once	TRBD1	TRBJ1-6	TGTGCCAGCTCACCCGGGACAGGGGAGCGTTCACCCCTCCACTTT	CASSPGTGERSPLHF
TRBV7-9	NA	NA	TRBJ2-7	TGTGCCAGCAGCCCGGACGGGGTAGGGAACGAGCAGTACTTC	CASSPDGVGNEQYF
TRBV5-6	NA	NA	TRBJ1-4	TGTGCCAGCAGCACCGGACGTTGGGAGGGTGAAAAACTGTTTTTT	CASSTGRWEGEKLFF
TRBV7-3	once	TRBD2	TRBJ2-7	TGTGCCAGCAGTCCTTCTAGCGGGGGGCCCTACGAGCAGTACTTC	CASSPSSGGPYEQYF
TRBV6-5	NA	NA	TRBJ2-3	TGTGCCAGCAGTAGGGGGGATACGCAGTATTTT	CASSRGDTQYF
TRBV19	NA	TRBD1	TRBJ2-6	TGTGCCAGTAGTAGACAGGGGGCTGGAGGGGCCAACGTCCTGACTTTC	CASSRQGAGGANVLTF
TRBV11-2	NA	NA	TRBJ2-5	TGTGCCAGCAGCTTATTGCAAGAGACCCAGTACTTC	CASSLLQETQYF
TRBV7-9	NA	NA	TRBJ1-3	TGTGCCAGCAGCTTAAGCGCCGGGTTCGGAAACACCATATATTTT	CASSLSAGFGNTIYF
TRBV19	NA	NA	TRBJ2-2	TGTGCCAGTAGTATCCAGGGGACCGGGGAGCTGTTTTTT	CASSIQGTGELFF
TRBV6-5	NA	NA	TRBJ1-6	NA	CASSSSGLGSPLHF
TRBV30	NA	TRBD2	TRBJ2-3	TGTGCCTCCAACTGGGCGGGGGCAGATACGCAGTATTTT	CASNWAGADTQYF
TRBV9	NA	NA	TRBJ1-3	TGTGCCAGCAGCGTAAGTCCCAGGGTTGGAAACACCATATATTTT	CASSVSPRVGNTIYF
TRBV19	once	NA	TRBJ1-2	TGTGCCAGTAGTATGGACAGAAACTATGGCTACACCTTC	CASSMDRNYGYTF
TRBV4-3	NA	TRBD1	TRBJ1-2	TGCGCCAGCAGCCATTCCCGGGACAGGAATGGCTACACCTTC	CASSHSRDRNGYTF
TRBV19	once	NA	TRBJ2-7	TGTGCCAGTAGTGAAAGGACGGATCAATACGAGCAGTACTTC	CASSERTDQYEQYF
TRBV30	NA	NA	TRBJ1-3	TGTGCCTGGAGTGAGTCGTTGTTAGGGGACCCTGGAAACACCATATATTTT	CAWSESLLGDPGNTIYF
TRBV11-2	NA	NA	TRBJ1-5	TGTGCCAGCAGCTTAGACGGAGAACGGAATCAGCCCCAGCATTTT	CASSLDGERNQPQHF
TRBV6-5	NA	TRBD1	TRBJ1-1	TGTGCCAGCAGTTACTCGACAGGGGTAAACACTGAAGCTTTCTTT	CASSYSTGVNTEAFF
TRBV5-5	once	NA	TRBJ1-1	TGTGCCAGCAGCAGCTCAGGGGTTAGATTTCTTTCTGAAGCTTTCTTT	CASSSSGVRFLSEAFF
TRBV7-6	NA	NA	TRBJ1-2	TGTGCCAGCAGCCCGGACCCTAACTATGGCTACACCTTC	CASSPDPNYGYTF
TRBV5-6	NA	NA	TRBJ1-3	TGTGCCAGCAGCCTGGAGGGGTTGTTGTCTGGAAACACCATATATTTT	CASSLEGLLSGNTIYF
TRBV5-6	NA	TRBD1	TRBJ2-3	TGTGCCAGCAGCTTGGGTAGTGACAGGGGAGATACGCAGTATTTT	CASSLGSDRGDTQYF
TRBV6-5	NA	NA	TRBJ2-2	TGTGCCAGCAGAAAAGAGGACACCGGGGAGCTGTTTTTT	CASRKEDTGELFF
TRBV12-5	NA	TRBD1	TRBJ1-6	TGTGCTAGTGGTTTGGCACAGGGGAACTATAATTCACCCCTCCACTTT	CASGLAQGNYNSPLHF
TRBV7-3	NA	NA	TRBJ1-1	TGTGCCAGCAGCTTAAACAGAGTGAACACTGAAGCTTTCTTT	CASSLNRVNTEAFF
TRBV5-1	NA	TRBD1	TRBJ1-2	TGCGCCAGCAGCTTAGGGACAGGGGGAGCTAACTATGGCTACACCTTC	CASSLGTGGANYGYTF